Listed here are 13 T cell receptor beta chains from one sample, sequenced in a study of blood T cell repertoires in COVID-19. Using immunoSEQ multiplex PCR, the repertoire was profiled, and TCRdb retains in-frame clones only, with some absent. Among approximately 5,000 clones listed, roughly four fifths were seen once. The source material was peripheral blood. The receptors were gathered from a man in his 70s with active COVID-19.

The V and J genes are TRBV5-4 and TRBJ1-2; 10 nucleotides align to TRBD1. The trim removed 3 bases at V and 4 bases at J, leaving 3 bases unmatched. Per the germline V gene, CDR1 is SGHNT and CDR2 is YYREEE (reference sequence). The CDR3 runs to 14 residues. The CDR3 DNA reads as TGTGCCAGCAGCTCTGGACAGGGGGGCTATGGCTACACCTTC. Its protein product is CASSSGQGGYGYTF. Combining the CDR3 with reference TRBV5-4 and TRBJ1-2 gives the whole variable domain ETGVTQSPTHLIKTRGQQVTLRCSSQSGHNTVSWYQQALGQGPQFIFQYYREEENGRGNFPPRFSGLQFPNYSSELNVNALELDDSALYLCASSSGQGGYGYTFGSGTRLTVV.

The rearrangement uses TRBV7-7 and TRBJ2-5; a weak D match, TRBD2 (6 bases). This CDR3 has 14 amino acids. Germline values: CDR1 SSHAT, CDR2 FNYEAQ (reference sequence). V lost 1 base to trimming and J lost 2 bases, with 8 bases between them. The DNA of the CDR3 is TGTGCCAGCAGCTTAGTAGCGGATCAAGAGACCCAGTACTTC. Translating gives CASSLVADQETQYF.

V gene TRBV28 combines with J gene TRBJ2-3; 7 bases map to TRBD1. V lost 3 bases, J lost 1 base, and 1 base stayed unmatched. Germline CDR1 is MDHEN and CDR2 is SYDVKM. The CDR3 has 14 amino acids. CDR3: CASSFDRGTDTQYF. The DNA of the CDR3 is TGTGCCAGCAGTTTCGACAGGGGCACAGATACGCAGTATTTT.

This sequence joins TRBV5-1 and TRBJ1-3; tentative D call: TRBD1 (5 bases). The length of the CDR3 is 17 residues. Germline CDR1 SGHRS, CDR2 YFSETQ. The germline V and J ends were trimmed by 5 bases and 0 bases, with 18 bases remaining between them. The CDR3 spells CASSSDNPGLSGNTIYF. The CDR3 DNA reads as TGCGCCAGCAGTTCGGACAATCCAGGGCTCTCTGGAAACACCATATATTTT.

The chain uses TRBV7-2 and TRBJ1-5, with unresolved D. CDR1 is SGHTA, CDR2 FQGNSA, per germline. The length of the CDR3 is 14 residues. The V end lost 2 bases, the J end lost 3 bases, and 8 bases lay between the germline ends. CDR3 amino acids: CASSLMGHNQPQHF. The CDR3, as DNA: TGTGCCAGCAGCTTAATGGGCCACAATCAGCCCCAGCATTTT.

This clone was recorded only once. The chain recombines TRBV7-8 with TRBJ1-1; D is undetermined. The CDR3 runs 12 residues. The germline V gene encodes CDR1 SGHVS and CDR2 FQNEAQ. Deletions cut 1 base from V and 11 bases from J, with 11 bases between. The CDR3 coding sequence is TGTGCCAGCAGCTTAGATGAGCCCCCGGCTTTCTTT. Translated: CASSLDEPPAFF.

Only one count was recorded for this clone. The chain couples TRBV6-2 or TRBV6-3 to TRBJ1-3; D gene unclear. The CDR3 spans 18 residues. Trimming pared 5 bases from V and 0 bases from J, leaving 20 bases between. Per the germline V gene, CDR1 is MNHEY and CDR2 is SVGEGT. The CDR3 is CASSPPPWAESSGNTIYF. Written as DNA, the CDR3 is TGTGCCAGCAGTCCACCACCCTGGGCCGAGTCCTCTGGAAACACCATATATTTT.

V and J are TRBV6-2 or TRBV6-3 and TRBJ2-5, with 11 bases lining up with TRBD2. This CDR3 comprises 17 residues. V shed 1 base, J shed 5 bases, and the junction held 9 bases outside the gene matches. The V gene's germline CDR1 is MNHEY and CDR2 SVGEGT. The CDR3 protein is CASSYYLAGGWTETQYF. The CDR3 bases are TGTGCCAGCAGTTACTACCTAGCGGGGGGTTGGACGGAGACCCAGTACTTC.

The chain couples TRBV11-2 to TRBJ2-7, with D perhaps matching TRBD1 (6 bases). This CDR3 spans 16 amino acids. CDR1 is SGHAT, CDR2 FQNNGV, per germline. V was pared by 0 bases and J by 0 bases, with 12 bases between. The DNA of the CDR3 is TGTGCCAGCAGCTTAGATTGGGCAGGGGCCTCCTACGAGCAGTACTTC. Translation: CASSLDWAGASYEQYF. Filled out from reference TRBV11-2 and TRBJ2-7, the complete variable domain reads EAGVAQSPRYKIIEKRQSVAFWCNPISGHATLYWYQQILGQGPKLLIQFQNNGVVDDSQLPKDRFSAERLKGVDSTLKIQPAKLEDSAVYLCASSLDWAGASYEQYFGPGTRLTVT.

The rearrangement uses TRBV6-5 and TRBJ1-3; D unresolved. V was cut by 8 bases and J by 0 bases, with 5 bases left in between. Germline values: CDR1 MNHEY, CDR2 SVGAGI. The CDR3 runs to 12 residues. CDR3 coding DNA: TGTGCCAGCCAGAACTCTGGAAACACCATATATTTT. Its translation: CASQNSGNTIYF.

The chain employs TRBV6-1 and TRBJ2-7; 8 bases agree with TRBD1. CDR3 length: 15 amino acids. Trimming at V came to 3 bases and at J to 3 bases, leaving 7 bases not matched to a gene. Germline V gene lookup returns CDR1 MNHNS and CDR2 SASEGT. This CDR3 reads CASSEMGTGGYEQYF. The CDR3 nucleotides read TGTGCCAGCAGTGAGATGGGGACAGGCGGCTACGAGCAGTACTTC.

This rearrangement joins TRBV6-4 to TRBJ2-3, with 10 positions matching TRBD2. The CDR3 totals 15 residues. Trimming took 3 bases from V and 4 from J; bases not matched to a gene: 4. Germline CDR1 MRHNA, CDR2 SNTAGT. As DNA, the CDR3 is TGTGCCAGCAGTGAAAGCGGGGGGGCGTCAGATACGCAGTATTTT. As protein: CASSESGGASDTQYF.

This chain joins TRBV24-1 and TRBJ2-3; D may be TRBD1 (5 bases). CDR3 length: 14 amino acids. V was cut by 3 bases and J by 0 bases, with 6 bases left in between. Germline V gene sequence: CDR1 KGHDR, CDR2 SFDVKD. CDR3 DNA sequence: TGTGCCACCAGTGATCCAGGGAGCACAGATACGCAGTATTTT. Amino acid sequence: CATSDPGSTDTQYF.